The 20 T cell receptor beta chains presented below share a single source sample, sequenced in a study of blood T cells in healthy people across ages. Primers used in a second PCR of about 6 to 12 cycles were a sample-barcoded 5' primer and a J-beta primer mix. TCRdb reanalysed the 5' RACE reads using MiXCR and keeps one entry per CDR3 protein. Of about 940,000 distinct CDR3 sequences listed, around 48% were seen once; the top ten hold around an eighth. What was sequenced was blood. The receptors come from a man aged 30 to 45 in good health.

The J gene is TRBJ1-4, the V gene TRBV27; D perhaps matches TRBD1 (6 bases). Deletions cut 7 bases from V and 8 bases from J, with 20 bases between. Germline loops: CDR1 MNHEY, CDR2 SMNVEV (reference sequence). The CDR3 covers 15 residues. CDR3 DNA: TGTGCCAGCACTTTGGACCTCGGGGGCACGGAAAAACTGTTTTTT. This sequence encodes CASTLDLGGTEKLFF. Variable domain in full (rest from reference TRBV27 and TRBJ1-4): EAQVTQNPRYLITVTGKKLTVTCSQNMNHEYMSWYRQDPGLGLRQIYYSMNVEVTDKGDVPEGYKVSRKEKRNFPLILESPSPNQTSLYFCASTLDLGGTEKLFFGSGTQLSVL.

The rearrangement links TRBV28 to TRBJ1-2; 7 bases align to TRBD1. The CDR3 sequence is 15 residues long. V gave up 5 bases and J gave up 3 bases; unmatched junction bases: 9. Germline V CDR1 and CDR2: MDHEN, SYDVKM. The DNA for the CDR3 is TGTGCCAGCAGTACCCCGGACAGGCACGACTATGGCTACACCTTC. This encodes CASSTPDRHDYGYTF.

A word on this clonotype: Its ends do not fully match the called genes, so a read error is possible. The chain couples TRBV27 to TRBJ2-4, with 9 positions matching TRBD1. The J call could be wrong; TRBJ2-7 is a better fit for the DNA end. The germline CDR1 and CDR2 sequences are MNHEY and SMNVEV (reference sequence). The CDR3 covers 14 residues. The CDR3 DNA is TGTGCCAGCGGTTTCTACAGGGGGCCCTACGAGCAGTACTTC. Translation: CASGFYRGPYEQYF.

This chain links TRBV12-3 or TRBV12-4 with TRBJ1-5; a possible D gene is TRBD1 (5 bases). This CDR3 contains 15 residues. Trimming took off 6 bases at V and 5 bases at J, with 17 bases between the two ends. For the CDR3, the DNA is TGTGCCAGCAGACAATCCGGGACGGGGCATCAGCCCCAGCATTTT. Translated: CASRQSGTGHQPQHF.

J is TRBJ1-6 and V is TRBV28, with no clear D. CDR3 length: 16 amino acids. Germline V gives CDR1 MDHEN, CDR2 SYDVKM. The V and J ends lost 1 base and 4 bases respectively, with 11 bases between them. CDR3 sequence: CASSLFQYSYNSPLHF. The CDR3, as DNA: TGTGCCAGCAGTTTATTTCAGTACTCATATAATTCACCCCTCCACTTT.

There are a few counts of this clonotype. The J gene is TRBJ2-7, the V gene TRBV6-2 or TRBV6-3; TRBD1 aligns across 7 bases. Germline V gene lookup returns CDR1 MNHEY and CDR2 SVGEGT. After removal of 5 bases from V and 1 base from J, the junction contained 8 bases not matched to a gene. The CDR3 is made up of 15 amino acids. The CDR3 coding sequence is TGTGCCAGCAGTAGAGGACAGGATTCTTCCTACGAGCAGTACTTC. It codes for CASSRGQDSSYEQYF.

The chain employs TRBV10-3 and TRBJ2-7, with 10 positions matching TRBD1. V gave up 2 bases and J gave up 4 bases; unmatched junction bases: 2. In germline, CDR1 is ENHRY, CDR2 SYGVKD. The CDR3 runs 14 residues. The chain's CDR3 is CAISEDRGRYEQYF. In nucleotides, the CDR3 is TGTGCCATCAGTGAGGACAGGGGGCGATACGAGCAGTACTTC.

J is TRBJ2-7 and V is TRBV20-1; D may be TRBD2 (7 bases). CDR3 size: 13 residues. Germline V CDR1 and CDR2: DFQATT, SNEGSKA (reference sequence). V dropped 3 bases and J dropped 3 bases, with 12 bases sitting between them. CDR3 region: CSARGGRDYEQYF. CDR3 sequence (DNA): TGCAGTGCTAGGGGGGGGCGGGACTACGAGCAGTACTTC.

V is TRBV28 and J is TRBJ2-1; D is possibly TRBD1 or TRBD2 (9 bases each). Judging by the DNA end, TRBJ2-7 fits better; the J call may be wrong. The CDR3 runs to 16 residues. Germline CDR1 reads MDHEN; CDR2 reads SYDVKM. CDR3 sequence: CASSTGGGRAHNEQYF. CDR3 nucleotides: TGTGCCAGCAGTACAGGGGGCGGGAGGGCCCACAATGAGCAGTACTTC.

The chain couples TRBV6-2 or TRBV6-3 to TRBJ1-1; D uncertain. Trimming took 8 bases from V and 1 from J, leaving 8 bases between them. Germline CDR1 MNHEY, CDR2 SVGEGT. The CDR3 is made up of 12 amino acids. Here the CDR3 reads CASRDSNTEAFF. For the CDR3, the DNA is TGTGCCAGCCGAGATTCGAACACTGAAGCTTTCTTT.

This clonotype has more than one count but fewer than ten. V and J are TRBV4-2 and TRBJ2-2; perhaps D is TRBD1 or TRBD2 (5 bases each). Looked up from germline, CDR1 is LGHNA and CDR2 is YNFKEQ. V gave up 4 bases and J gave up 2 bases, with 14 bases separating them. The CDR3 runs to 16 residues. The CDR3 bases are TGTGCCAGCAGCCCGCACAGGACTCAAAACACCGGGGAGCTGTTTTTT. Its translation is CASSPHRTQNTGELFF.

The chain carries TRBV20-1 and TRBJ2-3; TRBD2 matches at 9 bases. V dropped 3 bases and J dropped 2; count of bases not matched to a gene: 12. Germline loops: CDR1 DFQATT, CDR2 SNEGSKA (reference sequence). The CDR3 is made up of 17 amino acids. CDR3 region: CSASPPRGGAPTDTQYF. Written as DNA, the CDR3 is TGCAGTGCTAGCCCTCCGCGGGGGGGCGCTCCCACAGATACGCAGTATTTT.

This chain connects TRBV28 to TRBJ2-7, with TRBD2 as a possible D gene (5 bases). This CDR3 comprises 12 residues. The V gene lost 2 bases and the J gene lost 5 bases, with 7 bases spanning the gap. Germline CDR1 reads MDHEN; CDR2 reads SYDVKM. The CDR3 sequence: CASSLSGDEQYF. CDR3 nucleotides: TGTGCCAGCAGTTTAAGCGGCGACGAGCAGTACTTC.

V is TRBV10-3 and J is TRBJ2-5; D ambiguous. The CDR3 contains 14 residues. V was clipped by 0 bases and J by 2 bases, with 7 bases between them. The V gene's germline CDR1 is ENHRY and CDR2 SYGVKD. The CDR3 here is CAISESIQQETQYF. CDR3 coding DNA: TGTGCCATCAGTGAGTCGATACAGCAAGAGACCCAGTACTTC.

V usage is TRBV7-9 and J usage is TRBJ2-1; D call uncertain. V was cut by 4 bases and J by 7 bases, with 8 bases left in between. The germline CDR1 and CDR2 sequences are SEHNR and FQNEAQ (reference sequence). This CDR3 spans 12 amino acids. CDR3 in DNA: TGTGCCAGCAGCTGGTCGGATAATGAGCAGTTCTTC. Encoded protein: CASSWSDNEQFF.

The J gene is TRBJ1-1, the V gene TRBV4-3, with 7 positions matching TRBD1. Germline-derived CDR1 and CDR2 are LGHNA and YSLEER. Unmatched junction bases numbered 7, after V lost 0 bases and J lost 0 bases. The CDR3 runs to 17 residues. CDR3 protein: CASSQDWLQGMNTEAFF. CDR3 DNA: TGCGCCAGCAGCCAAGATTGGCTACAGGGGATGAACACTGAAGCTTTCTTT.

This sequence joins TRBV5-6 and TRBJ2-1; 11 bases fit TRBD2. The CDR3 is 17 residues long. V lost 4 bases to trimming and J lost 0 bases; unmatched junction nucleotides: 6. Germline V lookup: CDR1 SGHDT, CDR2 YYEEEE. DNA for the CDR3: TGTGCCAGCAGCAATAGCGGGGGGGCCCGCTCCTACAATGAGCAGTTCTTC. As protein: CASSNSGGARSYNEQFF.

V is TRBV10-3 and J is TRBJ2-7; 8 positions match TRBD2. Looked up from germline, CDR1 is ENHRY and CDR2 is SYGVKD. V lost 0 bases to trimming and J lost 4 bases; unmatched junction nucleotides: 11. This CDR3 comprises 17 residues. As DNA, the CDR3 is TGTGCCATCAGTGAGTCTTCGGGGGGGCTCTCTCAATACGAGCAGTACTTC. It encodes CAISESSGGLSQYEQYF.

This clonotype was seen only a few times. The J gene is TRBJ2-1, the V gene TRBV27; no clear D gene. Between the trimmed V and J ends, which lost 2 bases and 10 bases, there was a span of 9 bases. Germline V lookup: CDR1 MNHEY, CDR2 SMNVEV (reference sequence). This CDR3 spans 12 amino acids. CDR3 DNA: TGTGCCAGCAGTTTACTAGGGCACGAGCAGTTCTTC. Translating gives CASSLLGHEQFF.

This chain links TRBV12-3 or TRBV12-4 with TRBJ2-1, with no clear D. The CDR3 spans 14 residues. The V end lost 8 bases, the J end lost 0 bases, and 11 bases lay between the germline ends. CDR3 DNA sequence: TGTGCCAGCGAAGCGCAGAGCTCCTACAATGAGCAGTTCTTC. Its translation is CASEAQSSYNEQFF.